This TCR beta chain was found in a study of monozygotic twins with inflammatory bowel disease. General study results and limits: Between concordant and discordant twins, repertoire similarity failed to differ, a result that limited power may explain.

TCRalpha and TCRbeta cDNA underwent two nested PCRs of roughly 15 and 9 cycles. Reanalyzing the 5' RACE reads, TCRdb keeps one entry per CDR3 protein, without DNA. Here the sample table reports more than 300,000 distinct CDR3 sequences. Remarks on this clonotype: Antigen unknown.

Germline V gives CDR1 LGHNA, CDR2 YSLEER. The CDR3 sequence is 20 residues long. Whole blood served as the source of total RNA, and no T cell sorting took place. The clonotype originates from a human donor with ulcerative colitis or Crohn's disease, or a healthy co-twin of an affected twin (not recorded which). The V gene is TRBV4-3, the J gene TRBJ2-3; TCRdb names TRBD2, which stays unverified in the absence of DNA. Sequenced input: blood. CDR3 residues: CASSQEALAGAYRSTDTLYF.